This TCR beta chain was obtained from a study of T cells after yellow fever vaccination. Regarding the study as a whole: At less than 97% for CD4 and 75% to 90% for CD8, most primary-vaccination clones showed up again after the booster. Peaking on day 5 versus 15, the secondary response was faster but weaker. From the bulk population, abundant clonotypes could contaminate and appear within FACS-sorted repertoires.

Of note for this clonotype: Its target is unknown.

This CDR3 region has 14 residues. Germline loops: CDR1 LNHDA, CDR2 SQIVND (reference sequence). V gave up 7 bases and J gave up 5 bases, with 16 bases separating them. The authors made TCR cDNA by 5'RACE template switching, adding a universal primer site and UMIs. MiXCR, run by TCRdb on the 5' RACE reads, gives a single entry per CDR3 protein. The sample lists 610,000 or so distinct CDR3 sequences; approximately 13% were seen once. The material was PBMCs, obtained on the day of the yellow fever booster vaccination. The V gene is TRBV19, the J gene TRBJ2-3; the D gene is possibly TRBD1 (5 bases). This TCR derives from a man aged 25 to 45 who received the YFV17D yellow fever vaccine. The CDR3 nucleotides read TGTGCCAGTACCCGGCAGGGAAGGAGAGATACGCAGTATTTT. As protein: CASTRQGRRDTQYF.